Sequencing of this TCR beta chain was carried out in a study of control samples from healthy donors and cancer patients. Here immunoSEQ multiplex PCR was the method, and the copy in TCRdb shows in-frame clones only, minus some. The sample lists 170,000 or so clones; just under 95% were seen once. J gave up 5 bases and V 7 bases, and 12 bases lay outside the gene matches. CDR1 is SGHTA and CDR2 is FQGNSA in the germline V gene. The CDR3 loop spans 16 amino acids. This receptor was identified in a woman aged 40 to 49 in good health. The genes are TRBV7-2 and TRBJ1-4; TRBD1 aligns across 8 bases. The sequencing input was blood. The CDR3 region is CASNPQGRTGNEKLFF. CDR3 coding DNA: TGTGCCAGCAATCCCCAAGGTCGGACAGGGAATGAAAAACTGTTTTTT. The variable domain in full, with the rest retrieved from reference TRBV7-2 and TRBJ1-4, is GAGVSQSPSNKVTEKGKDVELRCDPISGHTALYWYRQSLGQGLEFLIYFQGNSAPDKSGLPSDRFSAERTGGSVSTLTIQRTQQEDSAVYLCASNPQGRTGNEKLFFGSGTQLSVL.